This T cell receptor beta chain was retrieved from a study of cytomegalovirus exposure and HLA in healthy donors. Study results and limitations: In an earlier analysis, in approximately 570 donors, most V segments appeared productive either ~90% or ~30% of the time.

A remark on this clone: Its target is not known.

Healthy bone marrow donors supplied every sample. The CDR3 has 14 amino acids. In germline, CDR1 is LNHDA, CDR2 SQIVND (reference sequence). Germline trimming cut 6 bases from V and 2 bases from J; bases unmatched to any gene: 4. Use of 60 Vbeta and 13 Jbeta primers characterized the PCR. The protocol was immunoSEQ multiplex PCR, while the TCRdb copy is restricted to in-frame clones and leaves out a portion. The repertoire holds under 150,000 clones, with roughly four fifths as singletons. This receptor was identified in a woman in her sixties in good health and CMV-seronegative. Sequencing was performed on PBMCs. V and J are TRBV19 and TRBJ1-1; 9 bases match TRBD1. The CDR3: CASRSTGGNTEAFF. CDR3 DNA: TGTGCCAGTAGGTCGACAGGGGGTAACACTGAAGCTTTCTTT. The whole variable domain, filled in from reference TRBV19 and TRBJ1-1, reads DGGITQSPKYLFRKEGQNVTLSCEQNLNHDAMYWYRQDPGQGLRLIYYSQIVNDFQKGDIAEGYSVSREKKESFPLTVTSAQKNPTAFYLCASRSTGGNTEAFFGQGTRLTVV.